The 18 T cell receptor beta chains below were found in one sample sequenced in a study of beta chain features in type 1 diabetes (dated by TCRdb to 2016 to 2019). The investigation overall reported the following: A moderate but significant shortening of TCRB CDR3 length was observed in type 1 diabetes patients in all four CD4+ subsets.

Libraries were made using the immunoSEQ multiplex PCR assay. The entire amount of isolated RNA was reverse transcribed using the High Capacity cDNA Reverse Transcription Kit, so the sequenced TCRB transcripts were expressed ones. In TCRdb, the immuneACCESS table is reduced to in-frame sequences with V and J assigned. These tables do not hold every clone; where another copy was compared, an unresolved V gene accounts for under half, and the others remain unexplained. The sample table contains more than 250,000 clones; only one count was recorded for roughly 20% of them. Of the sample, more than 0.025% is held by the ten largest clones. What these receptors recognize is not known. Sequenced material: naive CD4+ T cells from blood. Read against the paper, the sample's cell subset or site label means: true naive CD4+ T cells. These receptors were obtained from a woman aged 40 to 50 with type 1 diabetes.

The CDR3 DNA sequence: TGTGCCAGCAGCGCTCCCTTGGACAGGGGCAGGAATGAGCAGTTCTTC. This gives the protein CASSAPLDRGRNEQFF. The rearrangement links TRBV7-9 to TRBJ2-1; 9 nucleotides align to TRBD1. V lost 5 bases and J lost 7; bases outside the gene matches: 12. CDR1 is SEHNR and CDR2 is FQNEAQ in the germline V gene (reference sequence). This CDR3 is 16 amino acids long. Filled out from reference TRBV7-9 and TRBJ2-1, the complete variable domain reads DTGVSQNPRHKITKRGQNVTFRCDPISEHNRLYWYRQTLGQGPEFLTYFQNEAQLEKSRLLSDRFSAERPKGSFSTLEIQRTEQGDSAMYLCASSAPLDRGRNEQFFGPGTRLTVL.

J is TRBJ1-1 and V is TRBV6-5; D is perhaps TRBD1 (6 bases). The CDR3 contains 15 residues. Germline V gene sequence: CDR1 MNHEY, CDR2 SVGAGI. Trimming took 6 bases from V and 1 from J, leaving 15 bases between them. The CDR3 coding sequence is TGTGCCAGCAGGCCCGGACAGCCACCGAACACTGAAGCTTTCTTT. This translates into CASRPGQPPNTEAFF.

This clone was observed a handful of times. The chain uses TRBV30 and TRBJ1-3; D is unresolved. Trimming took 3 bases from V and 9 from J, leaving 12 bases between them. CDR3 length equals 12 residues. Germline CDR1 GTSNPN, CDR2 SVGIG (reference sequence). The CDR3 here is CAWSPLGSTIYF. CDR3 nucleotides: TGTGCCTGGAGCCCCCTCGGGTCCACCATATATTTT. Using reference TRBV30 and TRBJ1-3 for the parts outside the CDR3, the full variable domain is SQTIHQWPATLVQPVGSPLSLECTVEGTSNPNLYWYRQAAGRGLQLLFYSVGIGQISSEVPQNLSASRPQDRQFILSSKKLLLSDSGFYLCAWSPLGSTIYFGEGSWLTVV.

This clone was picked up a small number of times. The chain recombines TRBV4-3 with TRBJ2-7, with TRBD1 matching 7 bases. V lost 1 base and J lost 6; bases outside the gene matches: 6. There are 14 residues in the CDR3. The V gene's germline CDR1 is LGHNA and CDR2 YSLEER. DNA for the CDR3: TGCGCCAGCAGCCAAGGGGTACAGGGGCGCGAGCAGTACTTC. Translation: CASSQGVQGREQYF.

The chain uses TRBV5-4 and TRBJ1-2; a possible D gene is TRBD1 (6 bases). V lost 0 bases and J 4 bases, leaving 7 bases between the germline ends. Germline CDR1 reads SGHNT; CDR2 reads YYREEE (reference sequence). The CDR3 runs to 13 residues. This CDR3 is CASSLVGGYGYTF. In DNA, the CDR3 is TGTGCCAGCAGCTTGGTAGGGGGCTATGGCTACACCTTC.

V is TRBV9 and J is TRBJ2-4; the match to TRBD2 covers 13 bases. Trimming removed 2 bases from V and 6 bases from J; junction bases left unmatched: 5. The CDR3 consists of 16 residues. In germline, CDR1 is SGDLS, CDR2 YYNGEE. The CDR3 nucleotides read TGTGCCAGCAGCGTGGGACTAGCGGGACTAGGAAACATTCAGTACTTC. This translates into CASSVGLAGLGNIQYF.

The chain carries TRBV29-1 and TRBJ1-4, with 9 bases matching TRBD1. CDR3 length equals 13 residues. With V trimmed by 7 bases and J by 8 bases, 8 bases remained unmatched. Germline V gene data show CDR1 as SQVTM and CDR2 as ANQGSEA. CDR3 loop: CSDTDRGGEKLFF. CDR3 in DNA: TGCAGCGACACGGACAGGGGCGGAGAAAAACTGTTTTTT.

V gene TRBV27 combines with J gene TRBJ1-6; tentative D call: TRBD1 (6 bases). Germline V gene sequence: CDR1 MNHEY, CDR2 SMNVEV (reference sequence). Trimming left V 4 bases short and J 0 bases short, with 16 bases between. CDR3 size: 18 residues. The CDR3 loop reads CASSSPRGSSSYNSPLHF. The CDR3 DNA reads as TGTGCCAGCAGTTCCCCCAGGGGCTCGAGCTCCTATAATTCACCCCTCCACTTT.

This clone was seen a handful of times. The rearrangement links TRBV7-6 to TRBJ1-6; 10 nucleotides match TRBD1. J lost 5 bases, V lost 5 bases, and 3 bases had no gene match. This CDR3 has 15 amino acids. Germline lookup yields CDR1 SGHVS and CDR2 FNYEAQ. CDR3 in DNA: TGTGCCAGCAGCACCGGACAGGGGGATAATTCACCCCTCCACTTT. Encoded protein: CASSTGQGDNSPLHF. Supplemented by reference TRBV7-6 and TRBJ1-6, the full variable domain reads GAGVSQSPRYKVTKRGQDVALRCDPISGHVSLYWYRQALGQGPEFLTYFNYEAQQDKSGLPNDRFSAERPEGSISTLTIQRTEQRDSAMYRCASSTGQGDNSPLHFGNGTRLTVT.

This clone was counted only a few times. The chain links TRBV2 to TRBJ1-5, with TRBD1 identical over 8 bases. This CDR3 has 14 residues. Germline V CDR1 and CDR2: SNHLY, FYNNEI. V shed 7 bases, J shed 6 bases, and the junction held 8 bases outside the gene matches. The CDR3 nucleotides read TGTGCCAGCAACCAGGACAGGGAGTCTCAGCCCCAGCATTTT. Protein: CASNQDRESQPQHF.

V is TRBV28 and J is TRBJ2-7, with TRBD2 as a possible D gene (6 bases). The germline V gene has CDR1 MDHEN and CDR2 SYDVKM. Trimming stripped 3 bases from V and 9 bases from J, with 18 bases between. CDR3 size: 14 residues. CDR3 in amino acids: CASSLGQGWRGQYF. In nucleotides, the CDR3 is TGTGCCAGCAGTTTGGGGCAGGGTTGGAGGGGGCAGTACTTC.

This clone was detected only a few times. The chain links TRBV29-1 to TRBJ1-1; D may be TRBD1 (6 bases). CDR1 is SQVTM and CDR2 is ANQGSEA in the germline V gene. V was trimmed by 4 bases and J by 1 base, leaving 10 bases between them. The CDR3 runs 13 residues. In nucleotides, the CDR3 is TGCAGCGTTGCAAAGGACAGGAACACTGAAGCTTTCTTT. Translating gives CSVAKDRNTEAFF.

The J gene is TRBJ2-3, the V gene TRBV7-8; D is unresolved. V lost 5 bases and J lost 4, with 16 bases in between. Per germline, CDR1 SGHVS and CDR2 FQNEAQ. The CDR3 spans 15 residues. The CDR3 DNA follows: TGTGCCAGCAGCCCCTTTCTTCCTGGGCCAGATACGCAGTATTTT. It is translated as CASSPFLPGPDTQYF.

V is TRBV29-1 and J is TRBJ1-1; 8 nucleotides align to TRBD1. CDR1 and CDR2 (germline): SQVTM, ANQGSEA. The V and J ends lost 6 bases and 10 bases, in that order; junction bases with no gene match: 4. This CDR3 is built from 10 residues. The DNA for the CDR3 is TGCAGCGTACAGGGGGTCGGAGCTTTCTTT. Translation: CSVQGVGAFF.

This clone was seen only a few times. V and J are TRBV7-2 and TRBJ2-2; D may be TRBD1 (7 bases). The CDR3 runs to 12 residues. V was clipped by 10 bases and J by 4 bases, with 10 bases between them. Germline V gene sequence: CDR1 SGHTA, CDR2 FQGNSA. CDR3 sequence reads: CATQGGTGELFF. The CDR3 DNA follows: TGTGCCACCCAGGGGGGCACCGGGGAGCTGTTTTTT.

V usage is TRBV7-2 and J usage is TRBJ2-5; a possible D gene is TRBD2 (5 bases). The CDR3 has 15 amino acids. V dropped 0 bases and J dropped 2 bases, with 10 bases sitting between them. Germline V lookup: CDR1 SGHTA, CDR2 FQGNSA. The CDR3 DNA reads TGTGCCAGCAGCTTAGCTCGGGGATTACAAGAGACCCAGTACTTC. It codes for CASSLARGLQETQYF.

Of note for this clone: Distinct nucleotide sequences in the sample also encode this CDR3. This chain links TRBV7-9 with TRBJ2-5; D gene ambiguous. In germline, CDR1 is SEHNR, CDR2 FQNEAQ (reference sequence). V was clipped by 4 bases and J by 3 bases, with 3 bases between them. The CDR3 is 11 residues long. CDR3 sequence: CASSSEETQYF. The CDR3 nucleotides are TGTGCCAGCAGCTCCGAAGAGACCCAGTACTTC.

The V call is TRBV27, the J call TRBJ2-3; TRBD2 matches 7 bases. CDR3 length equals 17 residues. Germline V lookup: CDR1 MNHEY, CDR2 SMNVEV (reference sequence). Trimming cost V 3 bases and J 6 bases; bases outside gene matches: 15. CDR3 loop: CASSFRPGRVVGDTQYF. Written as DNA, the CDR3 is TGTGCCAGCAGTTTCCGTCCGGGGAGGGTGGTAGGGGATACGCAGTATTTT.